Listed below are T cell receptor beta chains from one sample, sequenced in a study of T-cell memory formation after mild COVID-19. TCRdb independently ran MiXCR on the 5' RACE reads; one entry per CDR3 protein. The sample records 400,000 or so distinct CDR3 sequences, 20% being singletons. The sample comprised PBMCs or a T cell subset sorted from them (not recorded which). The receptors here all came from an adult woman who had mild COVID-19 (a few samples of this study predate the infection). Cell type and time point are not known. Both conserved end residues are part of each CDR3. The D gene is left open where the match is weak. The size of a clone is reported for some rows only, either as once, few or many, or as a class for expanded clones.

>TRBV20-1|few|TRBJ2-1|NA
TGCAGTGCTCCCACGTCCTACAATGAGCAGTTCTTC
CSAPTSYNEQFF
>TRBV5-1|few|TRBJ2-5|NA
TGCGCCAGCAGCCAGGGCGTGGAGGAGACCCAGTACTTC
CASSQGVEETQYF
>TRBV7-9|few|TRBJ2-3|NA
TGTGCCAGCAGCGAAGATAGGGGGACTAGCACAGATACGCAGTATTTT
CASSEDRGTSTDTQYF
>TRBV6-1|few|TRBJ2-3|TRBD1
TGTGCCAGCAGCAAGTCCAGACAGGGCCCAGATACGCAGTATTTT
CASSKSRQGPDTQYF
>TRBV25-1|NA|TRBJ2-1|NA
TGTGCCAGCAGTGAAGGAGGGGGGGCCGCCACGCAGTTCTTC
CASSEGGGAATQFF
>TRBV11-3|few|TRBJ2-7|TRBD2
TGTGCCAGCAGCTTTTCGGGACTAGCGGGGTACGAGCAGTACTTC
CASSFSGLAGYEQYF
>TRBV7-2|NA|TRBJ2-5|TRBD2
TGTGCCAGCAGCCGGACTAGGGGCCAAGAGACCCAGTACTTC
CASSRTRGQETQYF
>TRBV7-9|few|TRBJ2-7|NA
TGTGCCAGCAGCCTCGGTGTTGCAGCCGAGCAGTACTTC
CASSLGVAAEQYF
>TRBV7-3|few|TRBJ1-2|TRBD1
TGTGCCAGCAGCCTACCAGGACAGGCTGGCTACACCTTC
CASSLPGQAGYTF
>TRBV5-1|NA|TRBJ2-3|TRBD1
TGCGCCAGCAGCCGGACAGGGAGCACAGATACGCAGTATTTT
CASSRTGSTDTQYF
>TRBV5-1|many|TRBJ2-1|TRBD1
TGCGCCAGCAGCATCACCGGGACAGCATACAATGAGCAGTTCTTC
CASSITGTAYNEQFF
>TRBV29-1|NA|TRBJ1-1|NA
TGCAGCGTTGCATATGGGAACGCGGGCACTGAAGCTTTCTTT
CSVAYGNAGTEAFF
>TRBV7-9|NA|TRBJ2-5|TRBD1
TGTGCCAGCGTCAGACAGGGGGCCTTAGAGACCCAGTACTTC
CASVRQGALETQYF